A few counts support the clone carrying this T cell receptor (beta chain). The data were obtained in a study of blood T cells in healthy people across ages. Sample-barcoded 5' priming and a J-beta primer mix drove a second PCR of about 7 to 12 cycles. TCRdb re-called the 5' RACE reads through MiXCR, storing one row per CDR3 protein. This sample yields some 1.4 million distinct CDR3 sequences, of which around 39% are seen a single time; roughly 7.9% belongs to the top ten. The sequence came from a woman younger than 30 in good health. Sequenced: blood.

CDR3: CSARDIEVGTDTQYF. In DNA, the CDR3 is TGCAGTGCTAGAGATATAGAGGTTGGCACAGATACGCAGTATTTT. The chain is built from TRBV20-1 and TRBJ2-3; D is unclear. The V gene's germline CDR1 is DFQATT and CDR2 SNEGSKA (reference sequence). The CDR3 runs 15 residues. V lost 0 bases to trimming and J lost 1 base, with 11 bases between them.